The 13 T cell receptor beta chains presented below share a single source sample, sequenced in a study of CD8 T cells in ankylosing spondylitis. Study results and caveats: Blood of patients with ankylosing spondylitis appeared to be characterized by a TCR beta motif of several highly homologous variants.

These receptors have no identified antigens. TCRdb reprocessed the 5' RACE reads via MiXCR and lists one record per CDR3 protein. The sample has approximately 540,000 distinct CDR3 sequences; about 12% are singletons. Sequences were obtained from blood, either unsorted or a sorted T cell fraction (not recorded which). Every receptor here comes from a male donor with ankylosing spondylitis.

The V gene is TRBV20-1, the J gene TRBJ1-5; D may be TRBD1 (6 bases). The CDR3 consists of 13 residues. Per germline, CDR1 DFQATT and CDR2 SNEGSKA (reference sequence). With 6 bases removed from V and 0 bases from J, the gap between germline ends came to 9 bases. In DNA, the CDR3 is TGCAGTGCCCCGGGACATAGCAATCAGCCCCAGCATTTT. Its translation: CSAPGHSNQPQHF.

This clonotype was counted a few times. CDR3 protein: CASSQAGINYGYTF. In DNA, the CDR3 is TGCGCCAGCAGCCAAGCGGGGATTAACTATGGCTACACCTTC. V is TRBV4-1 and J is TRBJ1-2; no reliable D call. CDR1 and CDR2 from the germline V gene are MGHRA and YSYEKL. Trimming stripped 1 base from V and 1 base from J, with 7 bases between. The CDR3 runs to 14 residues.

This clonotype appeared a few times. This chain uses TRBV21-1 with TRBJ1-6; the table's D call, TRBD1, was not checked against the DNA. TRBV21-1 corresponds to a pseudogene. The length of the CDR3 is 16 residues. CDR3 sequence: CASSKRKGAQNSPLHF. In DNA, the CDR3 is TGTGCCAGCAGCAAAAGAAAGGGGGCTCAGAATTCACCCCTCCACTTT.

The sample holds many counts of this clonotype. The chain links TRBV7-9 to TRBJ2-2; 8 bases align to TRBD2. With V trimmed by 5 bases and J by 5 bases, 4 bases remained unmatched. The CDR3 consists of 14 residues. CDR1 is SEHNR and CDR2 is FQNEAQ in the germline V gene (reference sequence). Here the CDR3 reads CASSPSGGTGELFF. CDR3 bases: TGTGCCAGCAGCCCTTCGGGGGGGACCGGGGAGCTGTTTTTT.

This clonotype was recorded a few times. The chain is built from TRBV7-2 and TRBJ1-2, with 7 bases aligning to TRBD1. This CDR3 comprises 14 residues. Germline CDR1 reads SGHTA; CDR2 reads FQGNSA. V lost 1 base and J lost 3; bases outside the gene matches: 2. The CDR3 loop is CASSLEQGDYGYTF. In nucleotides, the CDR3 is TGTGCCAGCAGCTTAGAGCAGGGGGACTATGGCTACACCTTC.

This clonotype was counted a few times. J is TRBJ1-5 and V is TRBV19, with no clear D. CDR3 length: 15 amino acids. Trimming removed 1 base from V and 2 bases from J, with 9 bases in between. Germline CDR1 and CDR2: LNHDA and SQIVND (reference sequence). The CDR3 nucleotides are TGTGCCAGTAGTATAGGACCTGGGGGCAATCAGCCCCAGCATTTT. This codes for CASSIGPGGNQPQHF.

The genes are TRBV7-9 and TRBJ2-1; D unresolved. Germline lookup yields CDR1 SEHNR and CDR2 FQNEAQ (reference sequence). This CDR3 region has 14 residues. V lost 5 bases and J lost 0, with 8 bases in between. Written as DNA, the CDR3 is TGTGCCAGCAGCGCGGCCGGCTCCTACAATGAGCAGTTCTTC. Translation gives CASSAAGSYNEQFF.

The chain is built from TRBV9 and TRBJ2-1, with TRBD2 matching 10 bases. V gave up 4 bases and J gave up 10 bases; unmatched junction bases: 17. The CDR3 has 17 residues. Germline V gene sequence: CDR1 SGDLS, CDR2 YYNGEE. As DNA, the CDR3 is TGTGCCAGCAGCTCGAGCCTTATTCCGGGACTAGCGAGGGAGCAGTTCTTC. Translation: CASSSSLIPGLAREQFF.

This clonotype was seen ten or more times. DNA of the CDR3: TGTGCCACACAGAATACAGGTAACACTGAAGCTTTCTTT. It is translated as CATQNTGNTEAFF. The gene calls are TRBV24-1 and TRBJ1-1, with D perhaps matching TRBD1 (5 bases). The CDR3 sequence is 13 residues long. V lost 10 bases and J 2 bases, leaving 13 bases between the germline ends. The germline gives CDR1 KGHDR, CDR2 SFDVKD.

This clonotype came up a few times. The chain links TRBV5-8 to TRBJ2-7; TRBD2 aligns across 9 bases. After removal of 2 bases from V and 4 bases from J, the junction contained 1 base not matched to a gene. CDR3 length: 13 amino acids. CDR1 is SGHTS, CDR2 YDEGEE, per germline. The CDR3, as DNA: TGTGCCAGCAGCTTTAGCGGGAGATACGAGCAGTACTTC. It specifies CASSFSGRYEQYF.

Worth noting for this clonotype: This may come from a read error, since a much larger clone is one base off. The chain combines TRBV29-1 with TRBJ1-1; a possible D gene is TRBD1 (6 bases). The CDR3 spans 12 residues. CDR1 is SQVTM and CDR2 is ANQGSEA in the germline V gene. In DNA form, the CDR3 reads TGCAGCGTTGAGAGGGGGAACTCTGAAGCTTTCTTT. Residues: CSVERGNSEAFF.

The chain is built from TRBV5-1 and TRBJ2-1, with 9 positions matching TRBD2. Losses at the gene ends were 6 bases for V and 4 bases for J; bases not matched to a gene: 5. Germline V gives CDR1 SGHRS, CDR2 YFSETQ. The CDR3 loop spans 14 amino acids. CDR3 nucleotide sequence: TGCGCCAGCACCCTAGCGGGGCAATACAATGAGCAGTTCTTC. It specifies CASTLAGQYNEQFF.

This clonotype showed up just a few times. The chain couples TRBV7-2 to TRBJ2-3, with D maybe TRBD2 (5 bases). Germline CDR1 reads SGHTA; CDR2 reads FQGNSA. The CDR3 has 13 amino acids. Trimming removed 3 bases at V and 6 bases at J, with 10 bases between. CDR3 loop: CASSFFRRDTQYF. For the CDR3, the DNA is TGTGCCAGCAGCTTTTTTAGGAGGGATACGCAGTATTTT.